Detailed here is one T cell receptor (beta chain). Its antigen is as yet unknown. One end of the junction does not line up with germline, which may come from a read error. The sample comes from a study of cytomegalovirus exposure and HLA in healthy donors. Study-wide results and caveats: Sequencing artifact likely explains a cluster of highly shared sequence variants. In a later analysis, HLA-C alleles had the fewest associated TCRs, DRB1 alleles the most.

It was healthy bone marrow donors who served as donors. PCR used 60 Vbeta primers and 13 Jbeta primers. Only in-frame clones appear in the TCRdb table, and some are missing; sequencing was by immunoSEQ multiplex PCR. This table lists under 40,000 clones. The sequence was collected from a woman between 40 and 55 years old in good health and CMV-seropositive. Sequencing input: PBMCs.

In nucleotides, the CDR3 is TGTGCCAGCAGCCTCCCGGGGAGCTCCGACAATGAGCAGTTCTTC. It yields the protein CASSLPGSSDNEQFF. The chain carries TRBV4-2 and TRBJ2-1; the D gene is possibly TRBD2 (5 bases). CDR1 and CDR2 from the germline V gene are LGHNA and YNFKEQ. The CDR3 runs 15 residues.